Presented here are 18 T cell receptor beta chains from one specimen sequenced in a study of blood T cell repertoires in COVID-19. The repertoire was sequenced with immunoSEQ multiplex PCR; TCRdb's copy has only in-frame clones and lacks some. In the table there are about 70,000 clones, 65% to 90% of which are singletons. Sequencing was performed on peripheral blood. All receptors derive from a woman aged 60 to 75 with acute or convalescent COVID-19.

The V gene is TRBV28, the J gene TRBJ1-2; D ambiguous. Deletions cut 7 bases from V and 8 bases from J, with 14 bases between. The germline CDR1 and CDR2 sequences are MDHEN and SYDVKM. The CDR3 sequence is 12 residues long. The CDR3 loop is CASTSLRLGYTF. CDR3 sequence (DNA): TGTGCCAGCACTAGCCTACGGTTGGGCTACACCTTC.

This clone was found once. The CDR3 is CASSLQGAFYGYTF. CDR3 coding DNA: TGTGCCAGCAGCTTACAGGGGGCCTTTTATGGCTACACCTTC. The rearrangement uses TRBV28 and TRBJ1-2; 9 nucleotides match TRBD1. Per the germline V gene, CDR1 is MDHEN and CDR2 is SYDVKM. V lost 6 bases and J lost 5; bases outside the gene matches: 7. The length of the CDR3 is 14 residues.

This chain links TRBV18 with TRBJ2-6; TRBD1 aligns across 9 bases. CDR1 is KGHSH and CDR2 is LQKENI in the germline V gene. V lost 6 bases to trimming and J lost 0 bases; unmatched junction nucleotides: 6. The CDR3 is 17 amino acids. The DNA for the CDR3 is TGTGCCAGCTCGCAGGGACAGGGCCACTCTGGGGCCAACGTCCTGACTTTC. Translated, it gives CASSQGQGHSGANVLTF.

The rearrangement joins TRBV14 to TRBJ1-1; no clear D. V was clipped by 0 bases and J by 1 base, with 6 bases between them. The CDR3 runs to 14 residues. CDR1 is SGHDN and CDR2 is FVKESK in the germline V gene. CDR3 in DNA: TGTGCCAGCAGCCAAGATCTCTGGAACACTGAAGCTTTCTTT. It yields the protein CASSQDLWNTEAFF.

This rearrangement joins TRBV4-1 to TRBJ2-2; 11 nucleotides agree with TRBD2. The CDR3 loop spans 17 amino acids. J was trimmed by 1 base and V by 1 base; bases with no gene match: 2. Germline values: CDR1 MGHRA, CDR2 YSYEKL. CDR3 DNA sequence: TGCGCCAGCAGCCAAGCCGGACTAGCGGGGAACACCGGGGAGCTGTTTTTT. Translated, it gives CASSQAGLAGNTGELFF.

This clone was detected once. V is TRBV19 and J is TRBJ2-1, with 10 positions matching TRBD1. The trim removed 5 bases at V and 4 bases at J, leaving 5 bases unmatched. CDR1 and CDR2 from the germline V gene are LNHDA and SQIVND (reference sequence). CDR3 size: 15 residues. As DNA, the CDR3 is TGTGCCAGTAGTCCCGGACAGGGGGAGTACAATGAGCAGTTCTTC. Its translation: CASSPGQGEYNEQFF.

The V call is TRBV5-5, the J call TRBJ2-5; 8 bases match TRBD1. V lost 3 bases, J lost 4 bases, and 11 bases stayed unmatched. This CDR3 has 16 residues. Germline-derived CDR1 and CDR2 are SGHKS and YYEKEE (reference sequence). The CDR3 DNA sequence: TGTGCCAGCAGCTCAAAATTAACAGGGGGACGAGAGACCCAGTACTTC. Protein product: CASSSKLTGGRETQYF. The full variable domain, completed using reference TRBV5-5 and TRBJ2-5, is DAGVTQSPTHLIKTRGQQVTLRCSPISGHKSVSWYQQVLGQGPQFIFQYYEKEERGRGNFPDRFSARQFPNYSSELNVNALLLGDSALYLCASSSKLTGGRETQYFGPGTRLLVL.

CDR3 loop: CAWTRDSNQPQHF. The CDR3 DNA reads as TGTGCCTGGACCAGGGATAGCAATCAGCCCCAGCATTTT. The chain joins TRBV30 to TRBJ1-5, with D possibly TRBD1 on 5 matching bases. V lost 4 bases and J lost 0, with 7 bases in between. This CDR3 region has 13 residues. CDR1 and CDR2 (germline): GTSNPN, SVGIG (reference sequence). The entire variable domain, with the rest obtained from reference TRBV30 and TRBJ1-5, is as follows: SQTIHQWPATLVQPVGSPLSLECTVEGTSNPNLYWYRQAAGRGLQLLFYSVGIGQISSEVPQNLSASRPQDRQFILSSKKLLLSDSGFYLCAWTRDSNQPQHFGDGTRLSIL.

In regard to this clone: Compared with germline, one end of the junction differs, possibly owing to a read error. The genes are TRBV10-1 and TRBJ1-6; no reliable D call. The germline CDR1 and CDR2 sequences are WNHNN and SYGVQD (reference sequence). The length of the CDR3 is 9 residues. CDR3 coding DNA: TGCGCCAGCGCGGGAGGGTCCTACTTT. This sequence encodes CASAGGSYF.

The chain combines TRBV4-1 with TRBJ2-1; 12 positions match TRBD2. There are 16 residues in the CDR3. CDR1 is MGHRA, CDR2 YSYEKL, per germline. With 3 bases clipped from V and 6 bases from J, the junction kept 6 bases outside the gene matches. CDR3: CASSQTTSGRINEQFF. The DNA for the CDR3 is TGCGCCAGCAGCCAGACCACTAGCGGGAGGATCAATGAGCAGTTCTTC.

The chain uses TRBV4-2 and TRBJ1-2; 8 nucleotides agree with TRBD1. The CDR3 is 14 residues long. Per germline, CDR1 LGHNA and CDR2 YNFKEQ. V was pared by 3 bases and J by 4 bases, with 4 bases of the junction left unmatched. Written as DNA, the CDR3 is TGTGCCAGCAGCCAGGCGGGACAGGCCTATGGCTACACCTTC. It specifies CASSQAGQAYGYTF.

The V and J genes are TRBV15 and TRBJ2-7; 7 nucleotides agree with TRBD1. Germline values: CDR1 LNHNV, CDR2 YYDKDF (reference sequence). V shed 3 bases and J 2 bases; nucleotides not matched to a gene: 4. This CDR3 contains 14 residues. The CDR3 spells CATSSYRGPYEQYF. The DNA of the CDR3 is TGTGCCACCAGCAGCTACAGGGGCCCCTACGAGCAGTACTTC.

As DNA, the CDR3 is TGTGCCAGCGGACCGCCTGGGGGCGGCTACGAGCAGTACTTC. Encoded protein: CASGPPGGGYEQYF. The gene calls are TRBV3-1 (or the pseudogene TRBV3-2) and TRBJ2-7; weak D call: TRBD1 (6 bases). The V end was cut by 8 bases, the J end by 3 bases, with 17 bases between. Germline CDR1 LGHDT, CDR2 YNNKEL (reference sequence). This CDR3 comprises 14 residues.

The V and J genes are TRBV30 and TRBJ1-5; D gene ambiguous. The germline gives CDR1 GTSNPN, CDR2 SVGIG (reference sequence). The CDR3 is 13 amino acids. With 2 bases removed from V and 4 bases from J, the gap between germline ends came to 9 bases. The CDR3 DNA is TGTGCCTGGAGTTTGGCAATTAATCAGCCCCAGCATTTT. Its translation is CAWSLAINQPQHF.

This chain joins TRBV15 and TRBJ1-1; 7 bases line up with TRBD1. J lost 3 bases, V lost 4 bases, and 14 bases had no gene match. Germline assignment: CDR1 LNHNV and CDR2 YYDKDF (reference sequence). CDR3 size: 17 residues. CDR3 nucleotide sequence: TGTGCCACCAGCACAGGGGGAGAGGGCAGGCCGTACACTGAAGCTTTCTTT. Its protein product is CATSTGGEGRPYTEAFF.

The chain joins TRBV18 to TRBJ1-4; 10 bases match TRBD1. There are 14 residues in the CDR3. After removal of 5 bases from V and 5 bases from J, the junction contained 2 bases not matched to a gene. In germline, CDR1 is KGHSH, CDR2 LQKENI. CDR3 amino acids: CASSGQGENEKLFF. The CDR3 nucleotides read TGTGCCAGCTCAGGACAGGGGGAAAATGAAAAACTGTTTTTT.

This chain joins TRBV3-1 (or the pseudogene TRBV3-2) and TRBJ2-2; 9 nucleotides line up with TRBD2. This CDR3 is 15 amino acids long. CDR1 and CDR2 from the germline V gene are LGHDT and YNNKEL (reference sequence). With V trimmed by 6 bases and J by 7 bases, 9 bases remained unmatched. The CDR3 DNA sequence: TGTGCCAGCAGTCAGCGGGAGGTTGGTGTCGGGGAGCTGTTTTTT. Its translation is CASSQREVGVGELFF.

V gene TRBV9 combines with J gene TRBJ1-4, with D unresolved. V was pared by 4 bases and J by 3 bases, with 13 bases between. CDR1 and CDR2 (germline): SGDLS, YYNGEE. CDR3 length: 15 residues. As DNA, the CDR3 is TGTGCCAGCAGCCCCCTTGGAGGCTCTAATGAAAAACTGTTTTTT. Its translation is CASSPLGGSNEKLFF.